The 25 T cell receptor beta chains in this list originate from one sample, sequenced in a study of blood T cells in healthy people across ages. Through a sample-barcoded 5' primer and a J-beta primer mix, a second PCR was run for roughly 6 to 12 cycles. TCRdb itself ran the 5' RACE reads through MiXCR, one entry per CDR3 protein. The repertoire holds about 1.4 million distinct CDR3 sequences, with roughly 64% as singletons. Sequenced input: blood. The receptors were sampled from a young man in good health.

The chain couples TRBV28 to TRBJ1-2; weak D call: TRBD1 (5 bases). This CDR3 is built from 12 residues. V lost 6 bases to trimming and J lost 6 bases, with 11 bases between them. Per the germline V gene, CDR1 is MDHEN and CDR2 is SYDVKM. This chain's CDR3 is CASRGAIDGYTF. DNA of the CDR3: TGTGCCAGCAGAGGGGCTATCGATGGCTACACCTTC.

On this clonotype: The CDR3 does not close with the conserved phenylalanine or tryptophan, likely indicating a read error. V gene TRBV7-8 combines with J gene TRBJ2-7, with D perhaps matching TRBD2 (6 bases). The CDR3 extends over 14 amino acids. Germline CDR1 is SGHVS and CDR2 is FQNEAQ. Trimming took off 5 bases at V and 0 bases at J, with 11 bases between the two ends. The CDR3 region is CASSPPGLSYEQYS. The DNA of the CDR3 is TGTGCCAGCAGCCCACCGGGACTCTCCTACGAGCAGTACTCC.

The chain employs TRBV6-5 and TRBJ2-7, with TRBD1 matching over 9 bases. This CDR3 contains 16 residues. V lost 6 bases and J lost 2; bases outside the gene matches: 11. Germline V lookup: CDR1 MNHEY, CDR2 SVGAGI. As DNA, the CDR3 is TGTGCCAGCAGCTCCCCTGGGACAGGGACCCCCTACGAGCAGTACTTC. The encoded protein is CASSSPGTGTPYEQYF.

The V gene is TRBV27, the J gene TRBJ2-5; D remains unclear. The J call may not be correct, given that the DNA end is closer to TRBJ2-7. The germline V gene has CDR1 MNHEY and CDR2 SMNVEV (reference sequence). CDR3 size: 13 residues. CDR3 coding DNA: TGTGCCAGCAGTTTAATCGGGTTTGACGAGCAGTACTTC. Translated, it gives CASSLIGFDEQYF.

The chain uses TRBV15 and TRBJ2-5; D call uncertain. Per germline, CDR1 LNHNV and CDR2 YYDKDF (reference sequence). Trimming cost V 0 bases and J 1 base, with 9 bases left between them. The CDR3 is 15 residues long. CDR3: CATSRDRAVQETQYF. In DNA form, the CDR3 reads TGTGCCACCAGCAGAGATAGGGCGGTCCAAGAGACCCAGTACTTC.

This clonotype was detected only a few times. The CDR3 DNA reads TGTGCCAGCAGTCGCTCGGACAGTCAAGAGACCCAGTACTTC. Translated, it gives CASSRSDSQETQYF. The genes are TRBV27 and TRBJ2-5, with D tentatively TRBD1 (6 bases). V lost 5 bases and J lost 2, with 12 bases in between. Germline V gene lookup returns CDR1 MNHEY and CDR2 SMNVEV (reference sequence). The length of the CDR3 is 14 residues.

The chain couples TRBV10-2 to TRBJ1-4, with D maybe TRBD1 (6 bases). V was trimmed by 5 bases and J by 7 bases, leaving 14 bases between them. This CDR3 has 14 residues. CDR1 and CDR2 (germline): WSHSY, SAAADI. The CDR3 region is CASSLAGDSEKLFF. CDR3 coding DNA: TGCGCCAGCAGTCTAGCAGGGGATAGTGAAAAACTGTTTTTT.

The table lists this clonotype with a few counts. This chain connects TRBV20-1 to TRBJ2-1; D is undetermined. CDR1 and CDR2 (germline): DFQATT, SNEGSKA (reference sequence). The V end was cut by 7 bases, the J end by 0 bases, with 10 bases between. This CDR3 spans 13 amino acids. The DNA of the CDR3 is TGCAGTGGCCTTTGGAGCTCCTACAATGAGCAGTTCTTC. It codes for CSGLWSSYNEQFF.

This clonotype showed up just once. V is TRBV10-3 and J is TRBJ2-5, with TRBD2 as a possible D gene (7 bases). The CDR3 is made up of 15 amino acids. The V gene's germline CDR1 is ENHRY and CDR2 SYGVKD. With 6 bases removed from V and 2 bases from J, the gap between germline ends came to 16 bases. CDR3 residues: CAISQSGDTQETQYF. CDR3 DNA sequence: TGTGCCATCAGCCAGAGCGGGGACACTCAAGAGACCCAGTACTTC.

The V gene is TRBV7-6, the J gene TRBJ2-3, with 9 bases matching TRBD2. Germline V gives CDR1 SGHVS, CDR2 FNYEAQ. The CDR3 has 18 amino acids. The ends lost 2 bases at V and 4 bases at J; junction bases unmatched: 13. In DNA, the CDR3 is TGTGCCAGCAGCTTATTGGAGGGATGGCGGGAGGGGGCAGATACGCAGTATTTT. This codes for CASSLLEGWREGADTQYF.

The gene calls are TRBV6-1 and TRBJ2-7; 11 bases fit TRBD2. The CDR3 spans 16 residues. Germline V lookup: CDR1 MNHNS, CDR2 SASEGT. J lost 4 bases, V lost 3 bases, and 8 bases had no gene match. The CDR3 bases are TGTGCCAGCAGTGACGACACTAGCGGGAGTTTATACGAGCAGTACTTC. It specifies CASSDDTSGSLYEQYF.

V usage is TRBV4-1 and J usage is TRBJ1-1; tentatively, D is TRBD1 (5 bases). This CDR3 has 14 amino acids. V shed 4 bases and J shed 1 base, with 10 bases lying between them. CDR1 and CDR2 (germline): MGHRA, YSYEKL. The CDR3 spells CASSRVGGNTEAFF. The CDR3, as DNA: TGCGCCAGCAGCCGTGTGGGGGGGAACACTGAAGCTTTCTTT.

This clonotype was seen more than once but under ten times. V and J are TRBV25-1 and TRBJ1-6; 7 bases agree with TRBD1. V trimming: 8 bases; J trimming: 5 bases; junction bases outside the gene matches: 9. The CDR3 has 15 amino acids. Looked up from germline, CDR1 is MGHDK and CDR2 is SYGVNS. The CDR3 reads CASPNQGQHNSPLHF. The CDR3 DNA is TGTGCCAGCCCAAACCAGGGACAGCATAATTCACCCCTCCACTTT.

V and J are TRBV5-1 and TRBJ2-2, with TRBD2 as a possible D gene (5 bases). The CDR3 sequence is 12 residues long. Germline-derived CDR1 and CDR2 are SGHRS and YFSETQ. V was shortened by 7 bases and J by 7 bases, with 11 bases between the two germline ends. CDR3 DNA: TGCGCCAGCCCCGGGAATGGCGGGGAGCTGTTTTTT. Translation gives CASPGNGGELFF. Drawing the rest from reference TRBV5-1 and TRBJ2-2, the complete variable domain is KAGVTQTPRYLIKTRGQQVTLSCSPISGHRSVSWYQQTPGQGLQFLFEYFSETQRNKGNFPGRFSGRQFSNSRSEMNVSTLELGDSALYLCASPGNGGELFFGEGSRLTVL.

The rearrangement links TRBV2 to TRBJ2-7, with D unclear. With 11 bases removed from V and 0 bases from J, the gap between germline ends came to 14 bases. CDR3 length: 13 residues. Germline V gene data show CDR1 as SNHLY and CDR2 as FYNNEI. CDR3 amino acids: CAGSQAPSYEQYF. In DNA, the CDR3 is TGTGCCGGAAGTCAAGCGCCCTCCTACGAGCAGTACTTC.

This CDR3 is CSAREGTSGRYEQYF. CDR3 nucleotide sequence: TGCAGTGCTAGAGAGGGGACTAGCGGGAGGTACGAGCAGTACTTC. This chain links TRBV20-1 with TRBJ2-7, with TRBD2 matching over 15 bases. Trimming at V came to 0 bases and at J to 4 bases, leaving 1 base not matched to a gene. Germline loops: CDR1 DFQATT, CDR2 SNEGSKA (reference sequence). The CDR3 loop spans 15 amino acids.

This clonotype came up a few times. V usage is TRBV5-5 and J usage is TRBJ2-7, with D possibly being TRBD2 (5 bases). This CDR3 has 15 residues. Trimming left V 0 bases short and J 3 bases short, with 13 bases between. CDR1 is SGHKS and CDR2 is YYEKEE in the germline V gene (reference sequence). CDR3 coding DNA: TGTGCCAGCAGCTTGGGGGCAGACTATTACTACGAGCAGTACTTC. Translated: CASSLGADYYYEQYF.

The genes are TRBV4-3 and TRBJ1-1, with D unclear. The V gene's germline CDR1 is LGHNA and CDR2 YSLEER. There are 15 residues in the CDR3. V dropped 4 bases and J dropped 0 bases, with 12 bases sitting between them. The CDR3 spells CASSRWTAMNTEAFF. CDR3 nucleotides: TGCGCCAGCAGCCGTTGGACGGCAATGAACACTGAAGCTTTCTTT.

The rearrangement joins TRBV28 to TRBJ1-1; D not certain. Per germline, CDR1 MDHEN and CDR2 SYDVKM. Trimming left V 7 bases short and J 7 bases short, with 4 bases between. This CDR3 has 9 amino acids. Written as DNA, the CDR3 is TGTGCCAGCATCAGTGAAGCTTTCTTT. Its protein product is CASISEAFF.

This chain links TRBV6-5 with TRBJ2-2; no definite D call. The CDR3 has 14 amino acids. The V gene lost 1 base and the J gene lost 2 bases, with 5 bases spanning the gap. CDR1 is MNHEY, CDR2 SVGAGI, per germline. For the CDR3, the DNA is TGTGCCAGCAGTTACTTAAGAAACACCGGGGAGCTGTTTTTT. Its translation is CASSYLRNTGELFF.

The V call is TRBV28, the J call TRBJ1-1, with 7 bases matching TRBD1. CDR1 is MDHEN, CDR2 SYDVKM, per germline. J was trimmed by 1 base and V by 8 bases; bases with no gene match: 10. The length of the CDR3 is 15 residues. CDR3 region: CASGEGGRQNTEAFF. CDR3 DNA sequence: TGTGCCAGCGGGGAAGGGGGCAGACAGAACACTGAAGCTTTCTTT.

This chain joins TRBV27 and TRBJ2-3; D gene unclear. The CDR3 sequence is 11 residues long. The V gene's germline CDR1 is MNHEY and CDR2 SMNVEV (reference sequence). Trimming took 6 bases from V and 4 from J, leaving 5 bases between them. The CDR3 loop reads CASRIADTQYF. The CDR3, as DNA: TGTGCCAGCAGGATTGCAGATACGCAGTATTTT.

This clonotype was detected only a few times. This chain joins TRBV7-2 and TRBJ1-2, with TRBD1 as a possible D gene (6 bases). Germline V CDR1 and CDR2: SGHTA, FQGNSA. There are 15 residues in the CDR3. Trimming stripped 1 base from V and 13 bases from J, with 22 bases between. CDR3 nucleotide sequence: TGTGCCAGCAGCTTAGGAGTATTGGGACAAAGCCTATGCACCTTC. Translation gives CASSLGVLGQSLCTF.

The rearrangement uses TRBV15 and TRBJ2-4, with D uncertain. This CDR3 comprises 15 residues. Trimming took 0 bases from V and 13 from J, leaving 19 bases between them. Germline V gives CDR1 LNHNV, CDR2 YYDKDF (reference sequence). CDR3 in amino acids: CATSRDLGRVGEQYF. The CDR3 DNA reads as TGTGCCACCAGCAGAGATCTAGGAAGGGTGGGTGAGCAGTACTTC.

This chain uses TRBV5-1 with TRBJ2-4, with D possibly matching TRBD2 (5 bases). The J call may be faulty, since TRBJ2-7 better matches the DNA end. Germline-derived CDR1 and CDR2 are SGHRS and YFSETQ. This CDR3 is built from 15 residues. The CDR3 DNA follows: TGCGCCAGCAGCTTCAAAGCCCAGGAGGCAGACGAGCAGTACTTC. Translated, it gives CASSFKAQEADEQYF.